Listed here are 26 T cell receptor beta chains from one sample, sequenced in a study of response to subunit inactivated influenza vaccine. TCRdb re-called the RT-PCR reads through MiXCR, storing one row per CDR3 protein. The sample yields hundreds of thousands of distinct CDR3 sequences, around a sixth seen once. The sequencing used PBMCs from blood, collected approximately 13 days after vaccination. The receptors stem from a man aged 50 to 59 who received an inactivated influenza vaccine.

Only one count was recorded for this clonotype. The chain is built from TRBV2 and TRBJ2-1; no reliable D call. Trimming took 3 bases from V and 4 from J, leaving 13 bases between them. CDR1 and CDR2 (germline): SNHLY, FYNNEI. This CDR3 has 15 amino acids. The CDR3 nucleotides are TGTGCCAGCAGTGAGGTGCGGCCTCAGTACAATGAGCAGTTCTTC. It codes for CASSEVRPQYNEQFF.

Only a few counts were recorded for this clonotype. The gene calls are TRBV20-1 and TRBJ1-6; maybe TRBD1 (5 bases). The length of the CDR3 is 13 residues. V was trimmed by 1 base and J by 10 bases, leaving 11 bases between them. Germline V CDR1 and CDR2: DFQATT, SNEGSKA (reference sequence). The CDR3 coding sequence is TGCAGTGCTAGAGCGGGACCCAGGTCACCCCTCCACTTT. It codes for CSARAGPRSPLHF.

The CDR3 sequence: CASSDAVGTGFGELFF. The CDR3 DNA reads TGTGCCAGCAGCGATGCAGTGGGGACAGGGTTCGGGGAGCTGTTTTTT. V and J are TRBV7-9 and TRBJ2-2; 9 bases match TRBD1. Germline CDR1 SEHNR, CDR2 FQNEAQ (reference sequence). CDR3 length equals 16 residues. The junction had 11 bases not matched to a gene; V was cut back by 5 bases and J by 7 bases.

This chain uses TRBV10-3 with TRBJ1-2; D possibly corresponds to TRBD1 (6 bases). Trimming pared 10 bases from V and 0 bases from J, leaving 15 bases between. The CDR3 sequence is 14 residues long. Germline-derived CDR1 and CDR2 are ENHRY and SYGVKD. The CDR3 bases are TGTGCCACCCAGCCCGACAGGACTAACTATGGCTACACCTTC. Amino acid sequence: CATQPDRTNYGYTF.

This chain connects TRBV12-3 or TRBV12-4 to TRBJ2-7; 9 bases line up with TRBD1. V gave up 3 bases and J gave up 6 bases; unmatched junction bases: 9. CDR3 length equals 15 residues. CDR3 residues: CASSFVYRGLPEQYF. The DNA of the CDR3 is TGTGCCAGCAGTTTTGTCTACAGGGGGCTGCCCGAGCAGTACTTC.

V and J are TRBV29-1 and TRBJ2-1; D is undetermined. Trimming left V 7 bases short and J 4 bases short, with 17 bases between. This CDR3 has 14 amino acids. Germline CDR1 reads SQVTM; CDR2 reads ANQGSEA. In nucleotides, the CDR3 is TGCAGCGGCCGACTCCCGGAGCATTACAATGAGCAGTTCTTC. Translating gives CSGRLPEHYNEQFF.

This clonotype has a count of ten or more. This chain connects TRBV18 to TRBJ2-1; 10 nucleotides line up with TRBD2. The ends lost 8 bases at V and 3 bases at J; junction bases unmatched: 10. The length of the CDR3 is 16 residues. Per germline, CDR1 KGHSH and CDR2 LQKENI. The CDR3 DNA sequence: TGTGCCAGCAGTCCTGGCCTAGCGGGGGTCTACAATGAGCAGTTCTTC. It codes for CASSPGLAGVYNEQFF.

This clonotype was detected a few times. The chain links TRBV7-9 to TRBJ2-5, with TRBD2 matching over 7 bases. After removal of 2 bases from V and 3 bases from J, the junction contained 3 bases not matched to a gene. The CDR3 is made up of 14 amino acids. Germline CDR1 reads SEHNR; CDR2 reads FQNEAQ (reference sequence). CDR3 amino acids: CASSLWDYEETQYF. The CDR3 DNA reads TGTGCCAGCAGCTTATGGGACTACGAAGAGACCCAGTACTTC.

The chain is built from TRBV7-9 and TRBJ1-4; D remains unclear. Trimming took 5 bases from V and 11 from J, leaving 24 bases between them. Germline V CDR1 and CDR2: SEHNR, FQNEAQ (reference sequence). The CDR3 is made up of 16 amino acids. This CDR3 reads CASSPLPTATGGKLFF. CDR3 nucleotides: TGTGCCAGCAGCCCCCTCCCCACGGCAACTGGAGGGAAACTGTTTTTT.

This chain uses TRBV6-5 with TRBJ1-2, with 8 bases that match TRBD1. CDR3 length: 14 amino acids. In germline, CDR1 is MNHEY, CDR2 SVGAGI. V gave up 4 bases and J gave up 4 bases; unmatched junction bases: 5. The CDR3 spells CASSSDRAPYGYTF. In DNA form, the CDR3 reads TGTGCCAGCAGTTCGGACAGGGCTCCCTATGGCTACACCTTC.

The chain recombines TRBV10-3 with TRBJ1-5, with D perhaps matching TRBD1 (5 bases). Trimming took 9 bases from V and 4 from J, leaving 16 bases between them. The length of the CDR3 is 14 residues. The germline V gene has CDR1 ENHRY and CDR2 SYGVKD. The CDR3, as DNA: TGTGCCATAGCCGCTGGGGGGGGGAATCAGCCCCAGCATTTT. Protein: CAIAAGGGNQPQHF.

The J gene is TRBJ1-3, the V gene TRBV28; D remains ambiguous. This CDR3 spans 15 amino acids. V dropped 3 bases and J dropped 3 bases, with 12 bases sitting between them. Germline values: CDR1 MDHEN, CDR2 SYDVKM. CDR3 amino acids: CASSLIRLSGNTIYF. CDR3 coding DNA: TGTGCCAGCAGTTTGATCAGATTGAGTGGAAACACCATATATTTT.

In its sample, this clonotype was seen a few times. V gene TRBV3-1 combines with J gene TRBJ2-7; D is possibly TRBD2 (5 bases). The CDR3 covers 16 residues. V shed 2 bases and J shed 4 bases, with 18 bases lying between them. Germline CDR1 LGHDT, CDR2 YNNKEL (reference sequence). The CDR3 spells CASSQLAGAVGYEQYF. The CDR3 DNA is TGTGCCAGCAGCCAACTTGCAGGAGCGGTTGGGTACGAGCAGTACTTC.

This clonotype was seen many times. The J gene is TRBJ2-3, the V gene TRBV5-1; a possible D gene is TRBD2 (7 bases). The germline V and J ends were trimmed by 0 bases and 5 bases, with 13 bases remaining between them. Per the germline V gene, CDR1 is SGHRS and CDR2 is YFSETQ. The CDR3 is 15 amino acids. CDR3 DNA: TGCGCCAGCAGCTTGGACGGGGGGCCGCAAGATACGCAGTATTTT. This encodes CASSLDGGPQDTQYF.

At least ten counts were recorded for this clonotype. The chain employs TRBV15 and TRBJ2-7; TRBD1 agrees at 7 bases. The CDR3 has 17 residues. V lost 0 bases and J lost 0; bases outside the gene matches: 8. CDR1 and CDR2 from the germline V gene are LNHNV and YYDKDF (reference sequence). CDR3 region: CATSRDMRGLGSYEQYF. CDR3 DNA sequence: TGTGCCACCAGCAGAGATATGAGGGGGCTAGGCTCCTACGAGCAGTACTTC.

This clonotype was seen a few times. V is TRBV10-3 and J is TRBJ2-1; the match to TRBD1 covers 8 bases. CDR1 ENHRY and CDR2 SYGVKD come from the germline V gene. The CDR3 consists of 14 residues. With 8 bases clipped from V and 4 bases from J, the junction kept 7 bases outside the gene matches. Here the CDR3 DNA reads TGTGCCATCGGTAAAAGGACAGGGTACAATGAGCAGTTCTTC. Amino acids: CAIGKRTGYNEQFF.

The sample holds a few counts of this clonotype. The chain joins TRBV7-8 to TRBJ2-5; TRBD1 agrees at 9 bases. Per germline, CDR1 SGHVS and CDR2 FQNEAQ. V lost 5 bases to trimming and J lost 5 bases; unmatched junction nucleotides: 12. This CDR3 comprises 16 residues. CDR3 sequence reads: CASSPLTGGNLETQYF. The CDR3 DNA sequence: TGTGCCAGCAGCCCGCTAACAGGGGGCAATTTGGAGACCCAGTACTTC.

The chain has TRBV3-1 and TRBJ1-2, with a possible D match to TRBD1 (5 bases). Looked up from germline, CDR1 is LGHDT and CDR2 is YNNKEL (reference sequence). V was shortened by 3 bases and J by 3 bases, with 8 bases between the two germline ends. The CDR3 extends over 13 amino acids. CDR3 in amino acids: CASSQTAYYGYTF. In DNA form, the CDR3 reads TGTGCCAGCAGCCAGACAGCGTACTATGGCTACACCTTC.

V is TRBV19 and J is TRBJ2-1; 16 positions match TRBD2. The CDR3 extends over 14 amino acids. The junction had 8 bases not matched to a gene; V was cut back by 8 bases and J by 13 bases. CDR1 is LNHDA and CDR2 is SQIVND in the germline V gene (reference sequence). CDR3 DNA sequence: TGTGCCAGTTCACCGGGACTAGCGGGGGGGCTTCAGTTCTTC. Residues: CASSPGLAGGLQFF.

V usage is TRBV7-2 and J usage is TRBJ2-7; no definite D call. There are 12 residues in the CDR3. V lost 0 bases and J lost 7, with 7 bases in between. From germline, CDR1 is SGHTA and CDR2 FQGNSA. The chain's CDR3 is CASSLARTEQYF. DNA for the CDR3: TGTGCCAGCAGCTTAGCGAGGACGGAGCAGTACTTC. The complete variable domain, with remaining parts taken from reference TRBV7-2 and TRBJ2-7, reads GAGVSQSPSNKVTEKGKDVELRCDPISGHTALYWYRQSLGQGLEFLIYFQGNSAPDKSGLPSDRFSAERTGGSVSTLTIQRTQQEDSAVYLCASSLARTEQYFGPGTRLTVT.

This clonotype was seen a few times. The CDR3 bases are TGTGCCAGCAGCTACCAAAACTCAGAACCTGGGCGCAATGAGCAGTTCTTC. Its translation: CASSYQNSEPGRNEQFF. This chain links TRBV11-2 with TRBJ2-1; D uncertain. The CDR3 length is 17 residues. The germline gives CDR1 SGHAT, CDR2 FQNNGV. V lost 4 bases and J 6 bases, leaving 22 bases between the germline ends.

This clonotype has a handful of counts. CDR3 sequence (DNA): TGTGCCAGCAGGAGAGACAGGGGCGGTTATTCACCCCTCCACTTT. This codes for CASRRDRGGYSPLHF. J is TRBJ1-6 and V is TRBV2; 8 nucleotides align to TRBD1. The V gene's germline CDR1 is SNHLY and CDR2 FYNNEI. V lost 6 bases, J lost 8 bases, and 9 bases stayed unmatched. This CDR3 has 15 amino acids.

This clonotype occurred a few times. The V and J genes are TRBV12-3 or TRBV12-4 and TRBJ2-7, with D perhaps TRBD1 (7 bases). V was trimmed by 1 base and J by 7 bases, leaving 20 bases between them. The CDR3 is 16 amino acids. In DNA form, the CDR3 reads TGTGCCAGCAGTTTAGGACAGGGAGCCCGGGGAGGTGAGCAGTACTTC. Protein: CASSLGQGARGGEQYF.

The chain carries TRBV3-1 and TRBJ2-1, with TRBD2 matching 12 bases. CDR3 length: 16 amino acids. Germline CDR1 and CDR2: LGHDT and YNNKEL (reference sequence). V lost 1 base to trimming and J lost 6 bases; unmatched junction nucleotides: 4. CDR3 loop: CASSQGLAGGINEQFF. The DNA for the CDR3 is TGTGCCAGCAGCCAAGGGCTAGCGGGAGGGATCAATGAGCAGTTCTTC.

The CDR3 region is CASRHVRGGNQPQHF. CDR3 bases: TGTGCCAGCAGACATGTAAGGGGTGGCAATCAGCCCCAGCATTTT. The rearrangement joins TRBV6-2 or TRBV6-3 to TRBJ1-5, with D perhaps TRBD1 (5 bases). The CDR3 length is 15 residues. V was pared by 6 bases and J by 2 bases, with 14 bases between. In germline, CDR1 is MNHEY, CDR2 SVGEGT.

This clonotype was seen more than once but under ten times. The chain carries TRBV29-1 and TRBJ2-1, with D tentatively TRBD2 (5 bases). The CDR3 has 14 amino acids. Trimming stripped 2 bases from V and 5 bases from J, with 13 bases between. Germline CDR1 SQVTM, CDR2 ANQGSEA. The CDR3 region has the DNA TGCAGCGTTGAAAGGCGGCTAGCTGACAATGAGCAGTTCTTC. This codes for CSVERRLADNEQFF.